These 22 T cell receptor beta chains share one sample of origin, sequenced in a study of CD8+CD57+ T cells in acquired aplastic anemia. TCR beta VDJ and CDR3 profiling used genomic DNA as template. In TCRdb, the reads were re-called with MiXCR into one record per CDR3 protein. Of some 190,000 distinct CDR3 sequences in the sample, around 59% were seen once. The sequenced sample consisted of sorted CD4+, CD8+, or CD8+CD57+ T cells (not recorded which) from PBMCs. The receptors shown here come from a human donor in good health, serving as a control.

Comment on this clonotype: Just one base apart from a much larger clone, this may be a read error. The rearrangement links TRBV5-1 to TRBJ1-1; D might be TRBD1 (5 bases). CDR1 is SGHRS and CDR2 is YFSETQ in the germline V gene. CDR3 length equals 13 residues. This CDR3 reads CASSFQEGTEAFF. The CDR3 DNA follows: TGCGCCAGCAGCTTCCAGGAGGGGACTGAGGCTTTCTTT. Supplemented by reference TRBV5-1 and TRBJ1-1, the full variable domain reads KAGVTQTPRYLIKTRGQQVTLSCSPISGHRSVSWYQQTPGQGLQFLFEYFSETQRNKGNFPGRFSGRQFSNSRSEMNVSTLELGDSALYLCASSFQEGTEAFFGQGTRLTVV.

In its sample, this clonotype was seen a few times. The rearrangement uses TRBV15 and TRBJ1-5; 12 bases fit TRBD1. Looked up from germline, CDR1 is LNHNV and CDR2 is YYDKDF (reference sequence). The CDR3 has 17 residues. After removal of 3 bases from V and 6 bases from J, the junction contained 9 bases not matched to a gene. The CDR3 coding sequence is TGTGCCACCAGCAGGGCTTATGGGACAGGGGGCGTTCAGCCCCAGCATTTT. Translated, it gives CATSRAYGTGGVQPQHF.

This clonotype came up many times. The chain links TRBV5-1 to TRBJ2-1; possibly TRBD2 for D (5 bases). V was trimmed by 2 bases and J by 2 bases, leaving 8 bases between them. This CDR3 has 14 amino acids. Germline loops: CDR1 SGHRS, CDR2 YFSETQ. The CDR3 protein is CASSLATTYNEQFF. CDR3 in DNA: TGCGCCAGCAGCTTAGCGACTACCTACAATGAGCAGTTCTTC.

The chain recombines TRBV7-2 with TRBJ2-7; TRBD1 is a possible D gene (6 bases). Germline V gene sequence: CDR1 SGHTA, CDR2 FQGNSA. Trimming removed 8 bases at V and 4 bases at J, with 24 bases between. This CDR3 contains 16 residues. CDR3 residues: CASSPGVQGSGYEQYF. The DNA for the CDR3 is TGTGCCAGCTCACCAGGGGTCCAGGGATCAGGGTACGAGCAGTACTTC. Full variable domain (rest looked up from reference TRBV7-2 and TRBJ2-7): GAGVSQSPSNKVTEKGKDVELRCDPISGHTALYWYRQSLGQGLEFLIYFQGNSAPDKSGLPSDRFSAERTGGSVSTLTIQRTQQEDSAVYLCASSPGVQGSGYEQYFGPGTRLTVT.

Points on this clonotype: At one end, the junction sequence differs from germline, possibly due to a read error. The chain has TRBV7-9 and TRBJ2-3; D is possibly TRBD1 or TRBD2 (6 bases each). This CDR3 is 14 amino acids long. The germline V gene encodes CDR1 SEHNR and CDR2 FQNEAQ (reference sequence). CDR3 in DNA: TGCGCCAGCAGCTTGGTCGGGGGCTTAGATACGCAGTATTTT. This codes for CASSLVGGLDTQYF. Looking up the rest from reference TRBV7-9 and TRBJ2-3 gives the full variable domain: DTGVSQNPRHKITKRGQNVTFRCDPISEHNRLYWYRQTLGQGPEFLTYFQNEAQLEKSRLLSDRFSAERPKGSFSTLEIQRTEQGDSAMYLCASSLVGGLDTQYFGPGTRLTVL.

This clonotype came up many times. The chain is built from TRBV6-1 and TRBJ2-5; D is unresolved. CDR1 is MNHNS and CDR2 is SASEGT in the germline V gene. This CDR3 has 15 residues. V shed 0 bases and J shed 2 bases, with 10 bases lying between them. The CDR3 here is CASSEALGQQETQYF. The CDR3 DNA reads TGTGCCAGCAGTGAAGCCTTAGGGCAGCAAGAGACCCAGTACTTC.

The CDR3 DNA follows: TGTGCCAGCAGCACTGGACAGGGGCCGAGATCTAATTCACCCCTCCACTTT. Protein product: CASSTGQGPRSNSPLHF. The chain is built from TRBV7-9 and TRBJ1-6, with TRBD1 identical over 9 bases. V was clipped by 5 bases and J by 6 bases; unmatched bases: 11. The germline CDR1 and CDR2 sequences are SEHNR and FQNEAQ (reference sequence). This CDR3 has 17 residues.

This clonotype was recorded only once. V and J are TRBV24-1 and TRBJ2-1; TRBD2 agrees at 11 bases. The germline V gene encodes CDR1 KGHDR and CDR2 SFDVKD. This CDR3 region has 18 residues. V was pared by 5 bases and J by 5 bases, with 13 bases of the junction left unmatched. CDR3 protein: CATSGGLAGGLADNEQFF. The CDR3 DNA is TGTGCCACCAGTGGGGGGCTAGCGGGGGGTTTAGCCGACAATGAGCAGTTCTTC.

The chain combines TRBV10-2 with TRBJ2-1; D unresolved. The CDR3 has 15 residues. Trimming left V 2 bases short and J 1 base short, with 9 bases between. The germline gives CDR1 WSHSY, CDR2 SAAADI. CDR3 protein: CASSEQVGSYNEQFF. DNA of the CDR3: TGCGCCAGCAGTGAGCAGGTGGGGTCCTACAATGAGCAGTTCTTC.

The V and J genes are TRBV6-4 and TRBJ1-4; D perhaps matches TRBD1 (6 bases). The CDR3 length is 16 residues. Trimming cost V 7 bases and J 10 bases, with 25 bases left between them. Germline CDR1 and CDR2: MRHNA and SNTAGT. In nucleotides, the CDR3 is TGTGCCAGCACCGCCGGCGCCGGGGGGCGAGCGAGAAAACTGTTTTTT. The encoded protein is CASTAGAGGRARKLFF.

This chain uses TRBV2 with TRBJ1-2; tentatively, D is TRBD1 (6 bases). V lost 10 bases and J lost 0, with 12 bases in between. Germline CDR1 reads SNHLY; CDR2 reads FYNNEI. The CDR3 loop spans 13 amino acids. In nucleotides, the CDR3 is TGTGCCACAGGACAGTCTCCTAACTATGGCTACACCTTC. Translation: CATGQSPNYGYTF.

This clonotype was recorded a few times. The chain is built from TRBV20-1 and TRBJ2-1, with 7 positions matching TRBD2. Trimming took 6 bases from V and 0 from J; bases not matched to a gene: 8. The CDR3 covers 15 residues. Per the germline V gene, CDR1 is DFQATT and CDR2 is SNEGSKA (reference sequence). The CDR3: CSAPSWGGSYNEQFF. The CDR3 DNA follows: TGCAGTGCCCCGTCCTGGGGGGGCTCCTACAATGAGCAGTTCTTC.

Details on this clonotype: Relative to the germline gene, one junction end is altered; a read error may explain this. V gene TRBV10-3 combines with J gene TRBJ1-6; D might be TRBD1 (6 bases). In germline, CDR1 is ENHRY, CDR2 SYGVKD. There are 15 residues in the CDR3. The CDR3 region is CAISESDSYNSSLHF. The CDR3 DNA is TGTGCCATCAGTGAGTCGGACAGTTATAATTCATCCCTCCACTTT.

This clonotype has just one count. J is TRBJ1-3 and V is TRBV6-1; tentatively, D is TRBD1 (5 bases). Germline values: CDR1 MNHNS, CDR2 SASEGT. The ends were cut back, 6 bases at V and 0 bases at J, with 12 bases in the middle. This CDR3 has 15 amino acids. The CDR3 reads CASRVTDYSGNTIYF. The CDR3 DNA sequence: TGTGCCAGCAGGGTGACAGATTACTCTGGAAACACCATATATTTT.

At least ten counts were recorded for this clonotype. The DNA for the CDR3 is TGTGCCAGCAGCCGGGACCATAACACTGAAGCTTTCTTT. Residues: CASSRDHNTEAFF. This chain connects TRBV14 to TRBJ1-1, with a possible D match to TRBD1 (5 bases). The CDR3 runs to 13 residues. Germline V lookup: CDR1 SGHDN, CDR2 FVKESK. Trimming took 4 bases from V and 2 from J, leaving 8 bases between them.

This clonotype was detected many times. The chain recombines TRBV6-1 with TRBJ1-3, with 7 nucleotides matching TRBD1. There are 17 residues in the CDR3. Germline values: CDR1 MNHNS, CDR2 SASEGT. Trimming removed 1 base from V and 7 bases from J; junction bases left unmatched: 13. This chain's CDR3 is CASSEDLQGNSGNTIYF. In DNA form, the CDR3 reads TGTGCCAGCAGTGAAGATCTACAGGGGAACAGCGGGAACACCATATATTTT.

This clonotype has ten or more counts. The chain combines TRBV12-3 or TRBV12-4 with TRBJ1-1; no firm D call. Trimming took 8 bases from V and 9 from J, leaving 13 bases between them. This CDR3 contains 11 residues. CDR3 sequence (DNA): TGTGCCAGCGCAAATCTATTAAAAGCTTTCTTT. As protein: CASANLLKAFF.

This chain joins TRBV5-1 and TRBJ1-3, with 7 bases identical to TRBD1. Trimming cost V 5 bases and J 4 bases; bases outside gene matches: 9. Germline CDR1 SGHRS, CDR2 YFSETQ. This CDR3 spans 15 amino acids. This CDR3 is CASRADRAKGNTIYF. In DNA form, the CDR3 reads TGCGCCAGCAGAGCTGACAGGGCGAAAGGAAACACCATATATTTT.

This sequence joins TRBV7-9 and TRBJ2-1, with D tentatively TRBD2 (6 bases). This CDR3 is built from 15 residues. Germline V gene lookup returns CDR1 SEHNR and CDR2 FQNEAQ (reference sequence). V was cut by 6 bases and J by 7 bases, with 19 bases left in between. CDR3 DNA: TGTGCCAGCAGGTCATGGCGGGGACCCGGTAATGAGCAGTTCTTC. The encoded protein is CASRSWRGPGNEQFF.

V gene TRBV2 combines with J gene TRBJ2-5; D call uncertain. CDR1 is SNHLY, CDR2 FYNNEI, per germline. This CDR3 is built from 14 residues. V lost 2 bases, J lost 2 bases, and 9 bases lay in between. CDR3 bases: TGTGCCAGCAGTGAATCCTGGCCACAAGAGACCCAGTACTTC. It encodes CASSESWPQETQYF.

This chain uses TRBV7-3 with TRBJ2-5, with TRBD2 identical over 10 bases. This CDR3 is 16 amino acids long. Germline V gene data show CDR1 as SGHTA and CDR2 as FQGTGA. Trimming removed 5 bases from V and 7 bases from J; junction bases left unmatched: 13. DNA for the CDR3: TGTGCCAGCAGCGTAGATGTTAGCGGGGGGTCCAGGACCCAGTACTTC. Protein sequence: CASSVDVSGGSRTQYF. The full variable domain, completed using reference TRBV7-3 and TRBJ2-5, is GAGVSQTPSNKVTEKGKYVELRCDPISGHTALYWYRQSLGQGPEFLIYFQGTGAADDSGLPNDRFFAVRPEGSVSTLKIQRTERGDSAVYLCASSVDVSGGSRTQYFGPGTRLLVL.

This clonotype was observed a few times. A single base separates this from a much larger clone, so it may be a read error. The chain is built from TRBV20-1 and TRBJ2-3, with D possibly being TRBD1 (5 bases). The CDR3 is 14 amino acids. Germline CDR1 is DFQATT and CDR2 is SNEGSKA (reference sequence). CDR3 nucleotides: TGCAGTGCTAGAGATTTACGGTCCACAGGTACGCAGTATTTT. Its translation is CSARDLRSTGTQYF.